This TCR beta chain was obtained from a study of T cell responses to AZD1222 COVID-19 vaccine. Overall study context: Second-dose recipients at about 4 or about 12 weeks were treated as one pooled group. General observations from the study: Donors were largely white British and mainly female; clonal diversity was possibly underestimated. Baseline seropositivity occurred in only six AZD1222 recipients. Repertoires were obtained solely post-peak T cell response.

Here immunoSEQ multiplex PCR was the method, and the copy in TCRdb shows in-frame clones only, minus some. This table holds some 150,000 clones, approximately 90% found once. The CDR3 covers 17 residues. V was cut by 3 bases and J by 4 bases, with 17 bases left in between. Germline V gene sequence: CDR1 KGHDR, CDR2 SFDVKD. This clone has a single count. The antigen is unknown. The receptor's source is an adult in good health. This specimen consisted of peripheral blood, obtained on day 0 of AZD1222 vaccination. The V call is TRBV24-1, the J call TRBJ2-2, with D possibly TRBD2 on 5 matching bases. The CDR3 nucleotides are TGTGCCACCAGTGATCCAGGCAGCCGCGGAGGCACCGGGGAGCTGTTTTTT. Protein product: CATSDPGSRGGTGELFF.